These 13 T cell receptor beta chains were sequenced from one sample in a study of tumor-infiltrating lymphocytes in oesophageal squamous cell carcinoma (dated by TCRdb to about 2016). To prepare the library, PCR was applied. Sequencing used an Illumina HiSeq 2000. The public sequencing data were trimmed at Q25 with fastp and processed into clonotypes with MiXCR by TCRdb, which kept only in-frame beta chains. CDR3 protein duplicates are merged, each entry listing the most common genes and DNA. This sample gives 20,000 or so distinct CDR3 sequences in total; around two fifths of them show up just once. The ten largest clonotypes hold roughly two fifths of the sample. The sequenced material came from esophageal tumor tissue. The receptors originated from a male donor with esophageal squamous cell carcinoma.

Many counts were recorded for this clonotype. This chain uses TRBV7-9 with TRBJ2-2, with TRBD2 identical over 11 bases. The V and J ends lost 4 bases and 1 base, in that order; junction bases with no gene match: 2. The length of the CDR3 is 16 residues. Germline V gene data show CDR1 as SEHNR and CDR2 as FQNEAQ (reference sequence). CDR3 residues: CASSSTSGGNTGELFF. CDR3 nucleotides: TGTGCCAGCAGCTCCACTAGCGGGGGGAACACCGGGGAGCTGTTTTTT.

This clonotype was found many times. The genes are TRBV25-1 and TRBJ2-7; D is perhaps TRBD2 (6 bases). The CDR3 has 14 amino acids. In germline, CDR1 is MGHDK, CDR2 SYGVNS. Trimming left V 3 bases short and J 1 base short, with 10 bases between. The CDR3 spells CASSDRRGSYEQYF. The CDR3 DNA sequence: TGTGCCAGCAGTGATCGGCGGGGATCCTACGAGCAGTACTTC.

As to this clonotype: The CDR3 does not close with the conserved phenylalanine or tryptophan, likely indicating a read error. The DNA is omitted, as the CDR3 cannot be located on it reliably, and the CDR3 follows TCRdb's listing. The chain combines TRBV6-5 with TRBJ2-1; TRBD1, as called in the table, went unchecked against the DNA. The CDR3 has 11 residues if both end residues are counted. In germline, CDR1 is MNHEY, CDR2 SVGAGI. This chain's CDR3 is CASGGGSAFGS.

This clonotype was detected many times. This chain joins TRBV9 and TRBJ2-4; possible D gene TRBD1, 5 bases. The germline V gene encodes CDR1 SGDLS and CDR2 YYNGEE. The CDR3 is made up of 14 amino acids. V lost 0 bases, J lost 8 bases, and 12 bases lay in between. DNA for the CDR3: TGTGCCAGCAGCGTAGAAGGGGCGCTGGACATTCAGTACTTC. It yields the protein CASSVEGALDIQYF.

The chain couples TRBV12-3 or TRBV12-4 to TRBJ1-4; 8 bases are shared with TRBD1. The V segment lost 6 bases and the J segment 5 bases; nucleotides outside the gene matches: 8. CDR3 size: 15 residues. In DNA, the CDR3 is TGTGCCAGCAGCTCGACAGGGGCCTTAAATGAAAAACTGTTTTTT. Its translation is CASSSTGALNEKLFF.

Of note for this clonotype: The junction and the germline gene differ at one end; a read error may be behind it. V and J are TRBV24-1 and TRBJ1-6; the D is unclear. CDR1 is KGHDR, CDR2 SFDVKD, per germline. This CDR3 is 17 amino acids long. CDR3: CATSETTRSSYNSPLHF. In nucleotides, the CDR3 is TGTGCCACCAGTGAAACGACCAGGAGCTCCTATAATTCACCCCTCCACTTC.

V is TRBV7-9 and J is TRBJ2-5, with a possible D match to TRBD1 (5 bases). Trimming cost V 2 bases and J 2 bases, with 9 bases left between them. The CDR3 loop spans 14 amino acids. Germline CDR1 reads SEHNR; CDR2 reads FQNEAQ (reference sequence). DNA for the CDR3: TGTGCCAGCAGCTTACGGCAGGGACAAGAGACCCAGTACTTC. Its translation is CASSLRQGQETQYF.

This clonotype was seen just once. This likely comes from a read error, as the CDR3 has no conserved phenylalanine or tryptophan at its end. The DNA is omitted, as the CDR3 cannot be located on it reliably, and the CDR3 follows TCRdb's listing. This rearrangement joins TRBV6-7 to TRBJ2-3; TRBD2, the table's D call, was not compared with the DNA. TRBV6-7 is identified as an open reading frame with a role that is uncertain. From its first to its last residue, the CDR3 has 18 amino acids. CDR3 sequence reads: CASTTIEYGFYNEQFFGP.

This clonotype occurred many times. The gene calls are TRBV6-1 and TRBJ1-4, with D maybe TRBD1 (6 bases). The V end was cut by 6 bases, the J end by 2 bases, with 10 bases between. The CDR3 spans 14 residues. Germline V gene data show CDR1 as MNHNS and CDR2 as SASEGT. CDR3 sequence: CASRQTGTNEKLFF. The CDR3 region has the DNA TGTGCCAGCAGGCAAACAGGGACTAATGAAAAACTGTTTTTT.

This clonotype was counted only a few times. The chain uses TRBV7-2 and TRBJ2-1; D might be TRBD1 or TRBD2, each matching 6 bases. The CDR3 totals 14 residues. The V end lost 5 bases, the J end lost 7 bases, and 15 bases lay between the germline ends. Germline V lookup: CDR1 SGHTA, CDR2 FQGNSA. The CDR3 DNA reads TGTGCCAGCAGCCTCCGACAGGAGGGGAATGAGCAGTTCTTC. Translation gives CASSLRQEGNEQFF.

Concerning this clonotype: This is likely a read error, given that the CDR3 carries no conserved phenylalanine or tryptophan at its end. It is unclear where the CDR3 begins or ends on the DNA, so no DNA is shown, and the CDR3 is as TCRdb lists it. The gene calls are TRBV7-2 and TRBJ2-5; the table's D call, TRBD1, was not checked against the DNA. Including both end residues, the CDR3 is 16 amino acids long. CDR1 and CDR2 (germline): SGHTA, FQGNSA. This CDR3 is CASSLRDRGYGYTFGS.

This clonotype was detected only a few times. A much bigger clone sits one base away, suggesting this may be a read error. The genes are TRBV4-1 and TRBJ2-3; D may be TRBD1 or TRBD2 (6 bases each). Germline CDR1 is MGHRA and CDR2 is YSYEKL. The CDR3 loop spans 14 amino acids. Between the trimmed V and J ends, which lost 1 base and 14 bases, there was a span of 19 bases. The CDR3 DNA reads TGCGCCAGCAGCCAAGGGCGGGACACCGGGGAGCTGTATTTT. Protein: CASSQGRDTGELYF.

The V call is TRBV6-1, the J call TRBJ2-4; D uncertain. From germline, CDR1 is MNHNS and CDR2 SASEGT. The CDR3 is made up of 11 amino acids. With 2 bases removed from V and 9 bases from J, the gap between germline ends came to 5 bases. The DNA for the CDR3 is TGTGCCAGCAGTGAAAGCCGCATTCAGTACTTC. It codes for CASSESRIQYF.